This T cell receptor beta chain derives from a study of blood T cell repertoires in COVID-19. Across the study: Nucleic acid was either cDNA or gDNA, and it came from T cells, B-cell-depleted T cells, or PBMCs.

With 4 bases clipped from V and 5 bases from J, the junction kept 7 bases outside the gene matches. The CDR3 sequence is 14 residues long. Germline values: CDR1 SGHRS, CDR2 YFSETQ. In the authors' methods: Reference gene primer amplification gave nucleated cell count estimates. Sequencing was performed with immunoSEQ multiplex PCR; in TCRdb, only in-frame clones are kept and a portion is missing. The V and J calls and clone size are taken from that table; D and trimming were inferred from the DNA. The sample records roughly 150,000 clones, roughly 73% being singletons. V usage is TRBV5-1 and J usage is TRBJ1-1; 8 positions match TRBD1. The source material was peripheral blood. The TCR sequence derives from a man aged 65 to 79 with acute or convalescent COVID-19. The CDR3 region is CASSTGGLRTEAFF. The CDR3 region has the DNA TGCGCCAGCAGCACAGGGGGTCTGAGAACTGAAGCTTTCTTT.